This TCR beta chain was recovered during a study of cytomegalovirus exposure and HLA in healthy donors. With 5 bases clipped from V and 3 bases from J, the junction kept 6 bases outside the gene matches. The CDR3 has 14 residues. Germline V gene lookup returns CDR1 MDHEN and CDR2 SYDVKM. As for this clone: What it binds is not known.

Clones were sequenced by immunoSEQ multiplex PCR, and TCRdb holds only the in-frame ones, with some missing. This table has around 160,000 clones, 85% to 90% appearing once. Study-level findings and limits: Cytomegalovirus status was reportedly diagnosed by the classifier with high specificity and sensitivity.

The clonotype was recovered from a man younger than 35 in good health and CMV-seronegative. The chain carries TRBV28 and TRBJ1-2; 7 bases are shared with TRBD1. Sequencing was performed on PBMCs. The DNA for the CDR3 is TGTGCCAGCAGTATACAGGGGTTAGACTATGGCTACACCTTC. Translating it yields CASSIQGLDYGYTF.